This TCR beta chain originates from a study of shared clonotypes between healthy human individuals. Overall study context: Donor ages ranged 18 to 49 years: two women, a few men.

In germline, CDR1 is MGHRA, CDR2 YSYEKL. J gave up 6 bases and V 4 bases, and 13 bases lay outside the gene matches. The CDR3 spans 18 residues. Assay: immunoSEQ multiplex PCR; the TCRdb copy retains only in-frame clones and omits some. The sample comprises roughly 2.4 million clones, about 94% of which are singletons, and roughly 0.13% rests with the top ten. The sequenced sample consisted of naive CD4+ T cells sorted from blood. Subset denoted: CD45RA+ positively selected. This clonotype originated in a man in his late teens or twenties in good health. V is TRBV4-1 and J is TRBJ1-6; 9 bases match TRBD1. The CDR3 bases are TGCGCCAGCAGCCGTAACACGGGGACAGGGAAGAGTAATTCACCCCTCCACTTT. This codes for CASSRNTGTGKSNSPLHF.